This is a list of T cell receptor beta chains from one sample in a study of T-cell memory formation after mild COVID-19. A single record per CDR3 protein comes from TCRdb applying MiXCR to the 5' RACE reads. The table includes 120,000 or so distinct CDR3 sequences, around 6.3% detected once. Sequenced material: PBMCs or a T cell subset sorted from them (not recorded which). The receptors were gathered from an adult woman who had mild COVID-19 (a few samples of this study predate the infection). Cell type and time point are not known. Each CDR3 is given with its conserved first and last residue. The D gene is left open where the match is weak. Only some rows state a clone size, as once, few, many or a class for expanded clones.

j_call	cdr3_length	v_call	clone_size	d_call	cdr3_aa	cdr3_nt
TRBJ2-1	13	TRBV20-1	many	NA	CSASPTGYNEQFF	TGCAGTGCTAGCCCAACAGGGTACAATGAGCAGTTCTTC
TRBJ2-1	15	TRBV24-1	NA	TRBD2	CATSTGTRSYNEQFF	TGTGCCACCAGTACCGGGACTAGGTCCTACAATGAGCAGTTCTTC
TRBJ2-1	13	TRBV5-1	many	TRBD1	CASSSLPRDRPLF	TGCGCCAGCAGTTCCCTCCCCCGGGACAGGCCCCTCTTC
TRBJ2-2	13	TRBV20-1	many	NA	CSASPGRLGELFF	TGCAGTGCTAGTCCGGGACGTCTCGGGGAGCTGTTTTTT
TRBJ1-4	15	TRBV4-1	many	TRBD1	CASSPGTGGNEKLFF	TGCGCCAGCAGCCCCGGGACAGGGGGGAATGAAAAACTGTTTTTT
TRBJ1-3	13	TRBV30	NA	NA	CAWTRQSGNTIYF	TGTGCCTGGACTCGACAGTCTGGAAACACCATATATTTT
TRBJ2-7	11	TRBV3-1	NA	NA	CASSLEGEQYF	TGTGCCAGCAGCCTTGAAGGGGAGCAGTACTTC
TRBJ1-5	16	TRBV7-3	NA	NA	CASSYRQTYSNQPQHF	TGTGCCAGCAGCTACCGACAGACCTATAGCAATCAGCCCCAGCATTTT
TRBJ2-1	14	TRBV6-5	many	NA	CASSVDSSYNEQFF	TGTGCCAGCAGCGTAGATAGCTCCTACAATGAGCAGTTCTTC
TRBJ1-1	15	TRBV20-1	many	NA	CSARDQGSIGGRAFF	TGCAGTGCTAGAGATCAAGGTTCGATCGGGGGTAGGGCTTTCTTT
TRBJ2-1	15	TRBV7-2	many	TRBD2	CASSLGGGSYNEQFF	TGTGCCAGCAGCTTAGGGGGGGGCTCCTACAATGAGCAGTTCTTC
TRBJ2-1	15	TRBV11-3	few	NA	CASSLRPLSYNEQFF	TGTGCCAGCAGCCTGAGACCTTTATCCTACAATGAGCAGTTCTTC
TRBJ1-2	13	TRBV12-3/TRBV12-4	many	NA	CASSKRLNYGYTF	TGTGCCAGCAGCAAACGACTAAACTATGGCTACACCTTC
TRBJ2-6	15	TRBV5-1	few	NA	CASREVLSGANVLTF	TGCGCCAGCAGGGAGGTCCTCTCTGGGGCCAACGTCCTGACTTTC
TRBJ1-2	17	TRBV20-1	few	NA	CSARVGYGRGGNYGYTF	TGCAGTGCTAGAGTAGGGTACGGACGAGGTGGTAACTATGGCTACACCTTC
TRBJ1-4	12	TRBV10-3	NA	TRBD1	CAISEPDRGLFF	TGTGCCATCAGTGAACCGGACAGGGGATTGTTTTTT
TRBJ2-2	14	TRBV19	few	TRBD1	CASQGVGATGELFF	TGTGCCAGTCAGGGGGTTGGGGCCACCGGGGAGCTGTTTTTT